The clone carrying this T cell receptor beta chain was detected a few times. Its antigen remains unidentified. The entry originates in a study of CD8+ T cells in alopecia areata. Whole-study context: Tofacitinib exposure lasted 6 to 18 months, followed by 6 months off drug. Using the percentage of affected scalp area, treated patients' severity was scored. The study's findings and limits: Tofacitinib significantly lowered scalp clonality and expanded CD8+ clones among the top 100.

Treatment meaning: oral pan-JAK inhibitor, 5-10 mg twice daily. Lesional scalp tissue (obtained by punch biopsy) and peripheral blood were collected from alopecia areata patients. The sequencing template was cDNA reverse transcribed from extracted RNA. The assay was immunoSEQ multiplex PCR, and TCRdb's table has in-frame clones only and misses some. The sample has 150,000 to 200,000 clones; approximately 65% are singletons. Specimen: CD4+ T cells sorted from blood, collected at week 4, from a patient treated with tofacitinib. This TCR came from a human donor with alopecia areata.

The chain's CDR3 is CSVVRDRGEETQYF. The CDR3 coding sequence is TGCAGCGTCGTCCGGGACAGGGGCGAAGAGACCCAGTACTTC. The chain uses TRBV29-1 and TRBJ2-5; 10 nucleotides align to TRBD1. The V and J ends lost 6 bases and 3 bases, in that order; junction bases with no gene match: 7. The germline gives CDR1 SQVTM, CDR2 ANQGSEA. The CDR3 is made up of 14 amino acids.